These 27 T cell receptor beta chains share one sample of origin, sequenced in a study of molecular identifiers for immune sequencing clone quantification. TCRdb used MiXCR to reprocess the PCR reads, holding one entry per CDR3 protein. Found here are some 680,000 distinct CDR3 sequences, about 25% of them singletons; the top ten hold about 0.8%. Input material: naive CD8+ T cells from blood, with Jurkat cell RNA spiked in. Subset in this sample: FACS-sorted CD8+CD4-CCR7+CD45RA+ naive T cells. The receptors were sampled from a human donor in good health. Some libraries in this study had Jurkat cell RNA spiked in.

In this sample, this clonotype turned up many times. The J gene is TRBJ2-7, the V gene TRBV6-2 or TRBV6-3; D possibly corresponds to TRBD1 (5 bases). The CDR3 covers 12 residues. Trimming took off 8 bases at V and 2 bases at J, with 10 bases between the two ends. Germline V gene sequence: CDR1 MNHEY, CDR2 SVGEGT. The CDR3 reads CASGSGPYEQYF. The DNA of the CDR3 is TGTGCCAGCGGGTCAGGGCCCTACGAGCAGTACTTC.

This clonotype was counted a single time. Since no conserved phenylalanine or tryptophan closes the CDR3, a read error is the likely cause. This chain joins TRBV13 and TRBJ1-1; D remains unclear. Trimming pared 5 bases from V and 7 bases from J, leaving 11 bases between. Germline V gene sequence: CDR1 PRHDT, CDR2 FYEKMQ (reference sequence). The CDR3 consists of 12 residues. In DNA form, the CDR3 reads TGTGCCAGCAGCCAAGTAGCTTTTGAAGCTTTCTTA. The encoded protein is CASSQVAFEAFL.

This clonotype has just a few counts. The V gene is TRBV10-2, the J gene TRBJ1-1, with D unresolved. The CDR3 covers 13 residues. With 6 bases removed from V and 2 bases from J, the gap between germline ends came to 10 bases. Per the germline V gene, CDR1 is WSHSY and CDR2 is SAAADI. As DNA, the CDR3 is TGCGCCAGCAGCGGCAGGATCAACACTGAAGCTTTCTTT. It encodes CASSGRINTEAFF.

V and J are TRBV7-6 and TRBJ2-2; TRBD2 matches at 7 bases. V shed 5 bases and J 2 bases; nucleotides not matched to a gene: 2. The CDR3 is 14 residues long. The germline V gene encodes CDR1 SGHVS and CDR2 FNYEAQ. CDR3 loop: CASSGLVNTGELFF. The CDR3 DNA reads TGTGCCAGCAGCGGACTAGTCAACACCGGGGAGCTGTTTTTT.

This clonotype has ten or more counts. This chain joins TRBV7-9 and TRBJ2-3, with 8 bases identical to TRBD2. The length of the CDR3 is 16 residues. After removal of 4 bases from V and 3 bases from J, the junction contained 9 bases not matched to a gene. The germline V gene has CDR1 SEHNR and CDR2 FQNEAQ (reference sequence). This chain's CDR3 is CASSSGIAGFTDTQYF. CDR3 coding DNA: TGTGCCAGCAGCTCAGGGATAGCGGGATTTACAGATACGCAGTATTTT. The full variable domain, completed using reference TRBV7-9 and TRBJ2-3, is DTGVSQNPRHKITKRGQNVTFRCDPISEHNRLYWYRQTLGQGPEFLTYFQNEAQLEKSRLLSDRFSAERPKGSFSTLEIQRTEQGDSAMYLCASSSGIAGFTDTQYFGPGTRLTVL.

The table lists this clonotype with a few counts. This chain joins TRBV4-1 and TRBJ1-1; possibly TRBD1 for D (5 bases). Germline V gives CDR1 MGHRA, CDR2 YSYEKL. Trimming removed 2 bases from V and 6 bases from J, with 13 bases in between. This CDR3 is built from 14 residues. CDR3 nucleotide sequence: TGCGCCAGCAGCCAACACAGGCTTGTAGCTGAAGCTTTCTTT. Translation gives CASSQHRLVAEAFF.

CDR3: CASSLGPAPSSPLHF. CDR3 bases: TGTGCCAGCAGTTTGGGACCCGCTCCGAGTTCACCCCTCCACTTT. V and J are TRBV6-2 or TRBV6-3 and TRBJ1-6, with D maybe TRBD1 (5 bases). This CDR3 has 15 residues. Germline-derived CDR1 and CDR2 are MNHEY and SVGEGT. Trimming removed 4 bases from V and 9 bases from J, with 16 bases in between.

V gene TRBV10-1 combines with J gene TRBJ2-3; 15 bases are a match to TRBD2. The germline V gene has CDR1 WNHNN and CDR2 SYGVQD (reference sequence). The V gene end was trimmed by 0 bases and the J gene end by 0 bases; junction bases not matched to a gene: 1. CDR3 length: 18 amino acids. The CDR3 spells CASSESGLAGGSTDTQYF. The CDR3 region has the DNA TGCGCCAGCAGTGAGTCGGGACTAGCGGGGGGAAGCACAGATACGCAGTATTTT.

A few counts support this clonotype. The genes are TRBV12-3 or TRBV12-4 and TRBJ2-7; D gene uncertain. With 6 bases removed from V and 2 bases from J, the gap between germline ends came to 5 bases. The CDR3 is made up of 11 amino acids. The CDR3 region is CASRGTYEQYF. The CDR3 DNA follows: TGTGCCAGCAGAGGGACCTACGAGCAGTACTTC.

As to this clonotype: A much larger clone lies one base from this, so it may be a read error. The chain links TRBV7-9 to TRBJ2-2; no clear D gene. The V gene lost 2 bases and the J gene lost 3 bases, with 13 bases spanning the gap. The germline CDR1 and CDR2 sequences are SEHNR and FQNEAQ (reference sequence). There are 16 residues in the CDR3. The CDR3 DNA follows: TGTGCCAGCAGCTTATTGATTGCAGGAGACACCGGGGAGCTGTTTTTT. Translated, it gives CASSLLIAGDTGELFF.

Concerning this clonotype itself: Compared with germline, one end of the junction differs, possibly owing to a read error. This sequence joins TRBV6-6 and TRBJ2-7; D is unclear. The CDR3 runs 12 residues. CDR1 is MNHNY and CDR2 is SVGAGI in the germline V gene (reference sequence). CDR3 sequence reads: CASSYSNYGQYF. The CDR3 DNA sequence: TGTGCCAGCAGTTACTCGAACTACGGGCAGTACTTC.

The V call is TRBV6-2 or TRBV6-3, the J call TRBJ1-5, with D possibly TRBD1 on 6 matching bases. Looked up from germline, CDR1 is MNHEY and CDR2 is SVGEGT. The CDR3 spans 13 residues. V was shortened by 4 bases and J by 7 bases, with 11 bases between the two germline ends. Here the CDR3 DNA reads TGTGCCAGCAGTTCGGGGGGGGGCCAGCCCCAGCATTTT. Translating gives CASSSGGGQPQHF.

Turning to this clonotype: A much larger clone differs from this one at a single base, so this may be a read error. The chain combines TRBV27 with TRBJ2-3, with TRBD2 as a possible D gene (5 bases). The length of the CDR3 is 16 residues. Germline V gene data show CDR1 as MNHEY and CDR2 as SMNVEV (reference sequence). V was cut by 3 bases and J by 5 bases, with 18 bases left in between. The CDR3 DNA reads as TGTGCCAGCAGTTTGGCCGGGTACGGGGTTAGAGATACGCAGTATTTT. It encodes CASSLAGYGVRDTQYF.

The chain uses TRBV21-1 and TRBJ2-5; TRBD2, the table's D call, was not compared with the DNA. TRBV21-1 has pseudogene status. The CDR3 has 16 amino acids. Here the CDR3 reads CASINPLAGYQETQYF. The CDR3 DNA follows: TGTGCCAGCATCAACCCGCTAGCGGGGTACCAAGAGACCCAGTACTTC.

This clonotype was detected many times. The chain has TRBV27 and TRBJ1-1; 7 positions agree with TRBD1. CDR1 is MNHEY and CDR2 is SMNVEV in the germline V gene (reference sequence). The CDR3 runs 17 residues. V gave up 3 bases and J gave up 2 bases; unmatched junction bases: 12. CDR3: CASSLRGLGFGNTEAFF. CDR3 DNA sequence: TGTGCCAGCAGTTTGAGGGGGCTAGGTTTTGGTAACACTGAAGCTTTCTTT.

V usage is TRBV2 and J usage is TRBJ2-5, with TRBD1 as a possible D gene (6 bases). CDR1 and CDR2 (germline): SNHLY, FYNNEI. This CDR3 has 16 amino acids. V lost 1 base and J 2 bases, leaving 14 bases between the germline ends. CDR3 bases: TGTGCCAGCAGTGAAGGGGTGAGACAGGTACAAGAGACCCAGTACTTC. Residues: CASSEGVRQVQETQYF.

On this clonotype: Being one base from a much bigger clone, this may be a read error. This rearrangement joins TRBV18 to TRBJ1-3; D gene unclear. Germline lookup yields CDR1 KGHSH and CDR2 LQKENI. CDR3 length equals 15 residues. This CDR3 is CASSPAALSGNTKYF. In nucleotides, the CDR3 is TGTGCCAGCTCACCCGCAGCCCTCTCTGGAAACACCAAATATTTT.

J is TRBJ1-1 and V is TRBV6-2 or TRBV6-3; D ambiguous. This CDR3 is 12 amino acids long. V was pared by 4 bases and J by 6 bases, with 9 bases between. Germline CDR1 MNHEY, CDR2 SVGEGT. This CDR3 reads CASSSMAPEAFF. CDR3 coding DNA: TGTGCCAGCAGTTCCATGGCCCCTGAAGCTTTCTTT.

The gene calls are TRBV6-5 and TRBJ2-2; 12 bases align to TRBD2. This CDR3 has 17 amino acids. Trimming took 5 bases from V and 7 from J; bases not matched to a gene: 11. Germline V gene data show CDR1 as MNHEY and CDR2 as SVGAGI. The CDR3 bases are TGTGCCAGCAGTCCCACCTGGACTAGCGGGGCAAACGGGGAGCTGTTTTTT. Protein: CASSPTWTSGANGELFF.

This clonotype was picked up a small number of times. The chain carries TRBV12-3 or TRBV12-4 and TRBJ2-3, with 9 bases fitting TRBD1. This CDR3 has 18 residues. J was trimmed by 3 bases and V by 3 bases; bases with no gene match: 13. CDR3 nucleotide sequence: TGTGCCAGCAGTTTGCCCCGCGGGACAGGGTGGCCGACAGATACGCAGTATTTT. Translation gives CASSLPRGTGWPTDTQYF.

This clonotype was seen repeatedly, ten times or more. This chain connects TRBV27 to TRBJ1-1; 7 positions match TRBD1. This CDR3 region has 13 residues. The germline V gene has CDR1 MNHEY and CDR2 SMNVEV (reference sequence). J gave up 6 bases and V 4 bases, and 5 bases lay outside the gene matches. The CDR3 nucleotides read TGTGCCAGCAGTTGGGCCGGGACAGCTGAAGCTTTCTTT. Translating it yields CASSWAGTAEAFF.

The V call is TRBV4-3, the J call TRBJ2-2, with a tentative D call TRBD2 (5 bases). Trimming took 4 bases from V and 1 from J, leaving 10 bases between them. There are 15 residues in the CDR3. Per the germline V gene, CDR1 is LGHNA and CDR2 is YSLEER. This CDR3 is CASSLDFWNTGELFF. Written as DNA, the CDR3 is TGCGCCAGCAGCCTGGACTTCTGGAACACCGGGGAGCTGTTTTTT.

This clonotype came up many times. The genes are TRBV4-3 and TRBJ2-5; D is ambiguous. Germline V gene lookup returns CDR1 LGHNA and CDR2 YSLEER. CDR3 length: 14 residues. V lost 0 bases and J lost 5, with 10 bases in between. CDR3 protein: CASSQEVMGETQYF. The CDR3 DNA sequence: TGCGCCAGCAGCCAAGAGGTCATGGGGGAGACCCAGTACTTC.

Points on this clonotype: A much bigger clone sits one base away, suggesting this may be a read error. V gene TRBV9 combines with J gene TRBJ2-3; a possible D gene is TRBD2 (6 bases). The germline V gene encodes CDR1 SGDLS and CDR2 YYNGEE. V lost 4 bases to trimming and J lost 1 base, with 13 bases between them. The CDR3 contains 15 residues. Written as DNA, the CDR3 is TGTGCCAGCAGCCCCACTAGCTTCGGCACAGATACGCAGTATTTT. Its translation: CASSPTSFGTDTQYF.

This clonotype appeared a single time. Given a much more abundant clone one base away, this may be a read error. The V gene is TRBV14, the J gene TRBJ2-1; no clear D gene. CDR3 length: 17 residues. Per germline, CDR1 SGHDN and CDR2 FVKESK. The CDR3 loop reads CASSQESRISSYNEQSF. In DNA, the CDR3 is TGTGCCAGCAGCCAAGAGTCCAGAATAAGCTCCTACAATGAGCAGTCCTTC.

This clonotype was picked up a small number of times. CDR3 amino acids: CASSWGVDNEQFF. Here the CDR3 DNA reads TGTGCCAGTAGTTGGGGGGTGGACAATGAGCAGTTCTTC. This chain links TRBV19 with TRBJ2-1; D possibly corresponds to TRBD2 (6 bases). The CDR3 has 13 residues. Per the germline V gene, CDR1 is LNHDA and CDR2 is SQIVND (reference sequence). With 5 bases removed from V and 5 bases from J, the gap between germline ends came to 10 bases.

The chain links TRBV27 to TRBJ2-7, with D unclear. Germline V gene lookup returns CDR1 MNHEY and CDR2 SMNVEV (reference sequence). Trimming pared 9 bases from V and 0 bases from J, leaving 15 bases between. This CDR3 region has 14 residues. The DNA of the CDR3 is TGTGCCAGTGCTTCCGGACGGAGCTCCTACGAGCAGTACTTC. Translated: CASASGRSSYEQYF.